Shown below are 19 T cell receptor beta chains from a single sample sequenced in a study of blood T cell repertoires in COVID-19. Sequencing was performed with immunoSEQ multiplex PCR; in TCRdb, only in-frame clones are kept and a portion is missing. The sample consists of about 210,000 clones, roughly 90% of them appearing once. The specimen sequenced was peripheral blood. The receptors stem from a man in his 70s with acute or convalescent COVID-19.

The chain uses TRBV14 and TRBJ1-1; 9 nucleotides agree with TRBD1. V dropped 2 bases and J dropped 1; count of bases not matched to a gene: 2. The CDR3 is 15 residues long. Germline CDR1 reads SGHDN; CDR2 reads FVKESK. The CDR3 reads CASSQMGQGNTEAFF. DNA of the CDR3: TGTGCCAGCAGCCAAATGGGACAGGGGAACACTGAAGCTTTCTTT.

V is TRBV6-5 and J is TRBJ2-5; 8 bases align to TRBD1. The trim removed 6 bases at V and 7 bases at J, leaving 10 bases unmatched. The germline gives CDR1 MNHEY, CDR2 SVGAGI. The CDR3 is 14 residues long. CDR3 sequence (DNA): TGTGCCAGCAGCCCGGGACAGGCGTCCGCGACCCAGTACTTC. It specifies CASSPGQASATQYF.

The CDR3 DNA reads as TGTGCCAGCAGCCAAGTCGCTAGTCCCTACGAGCAGTACTTC. Translation gives CASSQVASPYEQYF. J is TRBJ2-7 and V is TRBV14; D unclear. Germline-derived CDR1 and CDR2 are SGHDN and FVKESK. The germline V and J ends were trimmed by 1 base and 2 bases, with 9 bases remaining between them. The CDR3 is 14 amino acids. Based on the CDR3 plus reference TRBV14 and TRBJ2-7, the full variable domain is EAGVTQFPSHSVIEKGQTVTLRCDPISGHDNLYWYRRVMGKEIKFLLHFVKESKQDESGMPNNRFLAERTGGTYSTLKVQPAELEDSGVYFCASSQVASPYEQYFGPGTRLTVT.

V gene TRBV27 combines with J gene TRBJ2-7; TRBD2 matches 11 bases. The CDR3 length is 17 residues. V was pared by 5 bases and J by 0 bases, with 9 bases of the junction left unmatched. Germline V gene data show CDR1 as MNHEY and CDR2 as SMNVEV (reference sequence). DNA for the CDR3: TGTGCCAGCAGTCCACATATAGCGGGAGGGAGCTCCTACGAGCAGTACTTC. Its protein product is CASSPHIAGGSSYEQYF.

The chain joins TRBV7-2 to TRBJ2-3; the D is unclear. Germline loops: CDR1 SGHTA, CDR2 FQGNSA. The CDR3 is made up of 13 amino acids. Trimming removed 1 base from V and 1 base from J, with 3 bases in between. The CDR3: CASSLGGTDTQYF. For the CDR3, the DNA is TGTGCCAGCAGCTTAGGAGGCACAGATACGCAGTATTTT.

The chain combines TRBV7-8 with TRBJ2-2, with D uncertain. The CDR3 sequence is 14 residues long. Between the trimmed V and J ends, which lost 6 bases and 7 bases, there was a span of 15 bases. Germline V gene sequence: CDR1 SGHVS, CDR2 FQNEAQ. The CDR3 region is CASRLISVRGELFF. The CDR3 DNA follows: TGTGCCAGCAGACTTATATCGGTGCGCGGGGAGCTGTTTTTT.

With regard to this clone: Germline is not matched at one junction end, which may reflect a read error. The chain links TRBV5-5 to TRBJ1-2; D may be TRBD1 (5 bases). In germline, CDR1 is SGHKS, CDR2 YYEKEE (reference sequence). The CDR3 consists of 16 residues. CDR3: CASSLDAGMAKYGYTF. The DNA of the CDR3 is TGTGCCAGCAGCTTGGATGCAGGGATGGCTAAGTATGGCTACACCTTC.

The chain carries TRBV9 and TRBJ1-2, with D possibly being TRBD1 (5 bases). CDR1 is SGDLS and CDR2 is YYNGEE in the germline V gene. Trimming took off 1 base at V and 1 base at J, with 11 bases between the two ends. The CDR3 contains 15 residues. In DNA form, the CDR3 reads TGTGCCAGCAGCGTATCCCAGGGATTTAACTATGGCTACACCTTC. It encodes CASSVSQGFNYGYTF.

The chain recombines TRBV19 with TRBJ1-5; D ambiguous. The CDR3 extends over 14 amino acids. The germline CDR1 and CDR2 sequences are LNHDA and SQIVND (reference sequence). The V end lost 3 bases, the J end lost 2 bases, and 8 bases lay between the germline ends. For the CDR3, the DNA is TGTGCCAGTAGTATGATGGCAGGCAATCAGCCCCAGCATTTT. Translating it yields CASSMMAGNQPQHF.

The chain links TRBV7-2 to TRBJ2-2; 9 bases agree with TRBD1. CDR1 and CDR2 (germline): SGHTA, FQGNSA. V lost 5 bases and J lost 8; bases outside the gene matches: 12. CDR3 length: 16 amino acids. CDR3 nucleotides: TGTGCCAGCAGCCCCCGGACAGGGGCATCATCTGGGGAGCTGTTTTTT. Translation gives CASSPRTGASSGELFF.

The chain recombines TRBV5-5 with TRBJ2-3; D not resolved. V was pared by 0 bases and J by 2 bases, with 7 bases between. The CDR3 has 14 amino acids. From germline, CDR1 is SGHKS and CDR2 YYEKEE (reference sequence). CDR3 sequence: CASSLDWATDTQYF. CDR3 DNA: TGTGCCAGCAGCTTGGATTGGGCCACAGATACGCAGTATTTT.

The chain recombines TRBV19 with TRBJ2-5, with TRBD2 identical over 10 bases. V shed 6 bases, J shed 2 bases, and the junction held 6 bases outside the gene matches. The CDR3 is made up of 15 amino acids. Germline V gene lookup returns CDR1 LNHDA and CDR2 SQIVND (reference sequence). The CDR3 DNA is TGTGCCAGTAGGGCTAGCGGGAGTCTACAAGAGACCCAGTACTTC. Its protein is CASRASGSLQETQYF.

This clone was seen only once. The CDR3 DNA sequence: TGTGCCAGCAGCCAACATAGCGGGAGGGCCGCCGGGGAGCTGTTTTTT. As protein: CASSQHSGRAAGELFF. This chain joins TRBV3-1 (or the pseudogene TRBV3-2) and TRBJ2-2; 11 bases align to TRBD2. After removal of 2 bases from V and 6 bases from J, the junction contained 5 bases not matched to a gene. This CDR3 comprises 16 residues. Germline V gene data show CDR1 as LGHDT and CDR2 as YNNKEL (reference sequence).

V gene TRBV18 combines with J gene TRBJ2-5; no definite D call. The V gene lost 6 bases and the J gene lost 2 bases, with 10 bases spanning the gap. Germline CDR1 reads KGHSH; CDR2 reads LQKENI. CDR3 length equals 13 residues. In nucleotides, the CDR3 is TGTGCCAGCTCTCGGAGCGTTCAAGAGACCCAGTACTTC. It specifies CASSRSVQETQYF.

This clone came up once. The genes are TRBV10-3 and TRBJ1-2, with 10 nucleotides matching TRBD1. Germline V gene lookup returns CDR1 ENHRY and CDR2 SYGVKD. The CDR3 totals 16 residues. J lost 0 bases, V lost 7 bases, and 8 bases had no gene match. Here the CDR3 DNA reads TGTGCCATCAAAGAGGGACAGGGGTCGGCTAACTATGGCTACACCTTC. Its protein product is CAIKEGQGSANYGYTF.

The rearrangement uses TRBV24-1 and TRBJ1-2; 7 nucleotides agree with TRBD1. CDR3 length: 14 amino acids. V shed 3 bases and J 8 bases; nucleotides not matched to a gene: 8. CDR1 is KGHDR, CDR2 SFDVKD, per germline. The CDR3 loop reads CATSDDRVMFGYTF. The CDR3 DNA reads as TGTGCCACCAGTGATGACAGGGTTATGTTCGGCTACACCTTC.

This rearrangement joins TRBV3-1 (or the pseudogene TRBV3-2) to TRBJ1-6, with no clear D. Germline-derived CDR1 and CDR2 are LGHDT and YNNKEL (reference sequence). Trimming cost V 0 bases and J 14 bases, with 8 bases left between them. CDR3 size: 12 residues. DNA for the CDR3: TGTGCCAGCAGCCAAGAGGGGAGGACCCTCCACTTT. Translating gives CASSQEGRTLHF.

This sequence joins TRBV18 and TRBJ2-5, with 7 bases aligning to TRBD1. In germline, CDR1 is KGHSH, CDR2 LQKENI. The V gene end was trimmed by 6 bases and the J gene end by 2 bases; junction bases not matched to a gene: 6. This CDR3 contains 14 residues. CDR3 residues: CASSPDRAQETQYF. The CDR3 DNA follows: TGTGCCAGCTCTCCCGACAGGGCACAAGAGACCCAGTACTTC.

This sequence joins TRBV7-2 and TRBJ1-3; possible D gene TRBD1, 5 bases. This CDR3 is built from 16 residues. The V end lost 5 bases, the J end lost 4 bases, and 18 bases lay between the germline ends. The germline V gene encodes CDR1 SGHTA and CDR2 FQGNSA. The CDR3 loop is CASSPSAPGDGNTIYF. CDR3 nucleotides: TGTGCCAGCAGCCCTTCGGCTCCGGGGGACGGAAACACCATATATTTT.